This T cell receptor (beta chain) was found in a study of long-term antiretroviral therapy in people with HIV. About the research overall: Specimens dating back about a decade before the 2015 immediate-ART recommendation are the oldest included.

There are 13 residues in the CDR3. Notes on the study in general: The repertoire was dominated at all time points by clones expanded before ART.

Investigators performed immunoSEQ version v3.0 at survey level. TCRdb keeps only in-frame clones here, not all; method: immunoSEQ multiplex PCR. The sample consists of tens of thousands of clones, approximately 85% of them appearing once. Regarding this clone: Its antigen is not identified.

Participants who had HIV were, without exception, treated in the United States. The sequence derives from a man in his thirties or forties with HIV. The sequences come from unsorted PBMCs, collected 1.5 years after starting antiretroviral therapy. J is TRBJ1-1 and V is TRBV21-1; TRBD1 reflects the table's D call only, with no check against the DNA. TRBV21-1 is described as a pseudogene. CDR3 DNA: TGTGCCAGCAGCACATCAGGGAACACTGAAGCTTTCTTT. Its protein is CASSTSGNTEAFF.